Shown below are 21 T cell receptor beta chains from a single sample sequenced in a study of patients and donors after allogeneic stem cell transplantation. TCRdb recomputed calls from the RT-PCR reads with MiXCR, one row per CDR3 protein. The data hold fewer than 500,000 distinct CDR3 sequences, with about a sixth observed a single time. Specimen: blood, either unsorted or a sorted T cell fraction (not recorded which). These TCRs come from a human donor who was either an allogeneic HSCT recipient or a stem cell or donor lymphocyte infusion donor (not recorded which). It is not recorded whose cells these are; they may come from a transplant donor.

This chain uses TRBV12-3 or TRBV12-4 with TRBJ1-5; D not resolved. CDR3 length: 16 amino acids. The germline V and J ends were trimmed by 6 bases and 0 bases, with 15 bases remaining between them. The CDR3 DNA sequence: TGTGCCAGCAGCCACGGGTGGAGTTATAGCAATCAGCCCCAGCATTTT. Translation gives CASSHGWSYSNQPQHF.

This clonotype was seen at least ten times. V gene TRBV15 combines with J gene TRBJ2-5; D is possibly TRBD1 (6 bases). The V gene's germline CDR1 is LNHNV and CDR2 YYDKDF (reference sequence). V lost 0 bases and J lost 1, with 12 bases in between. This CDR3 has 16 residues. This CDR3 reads CATSRDKTGSQETQYF. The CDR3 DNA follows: TGTGCCACCAGCAGAGATAAAACAGGGAGCCAAGAGACCCAGTACTTC.

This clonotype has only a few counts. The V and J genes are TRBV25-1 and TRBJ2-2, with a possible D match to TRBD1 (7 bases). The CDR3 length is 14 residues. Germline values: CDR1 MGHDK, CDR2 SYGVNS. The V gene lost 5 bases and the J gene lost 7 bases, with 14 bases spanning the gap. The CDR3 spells CASSIRGANGELFF. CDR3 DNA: TGTGCCAGCAGTATCAGGGGGGCTAACGGGGAGCTGTTTTTT. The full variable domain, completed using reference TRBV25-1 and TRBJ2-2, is EADIYQTPRYLVIGTGKKITLECSQTMGHDKMYWYQQDPGMELHLIHYSYGVNSTEKGDLSSESTVSRIRTEHFPLTLESARPSHTSQYLCASSIRGANGELFFGEGSRLTVL.

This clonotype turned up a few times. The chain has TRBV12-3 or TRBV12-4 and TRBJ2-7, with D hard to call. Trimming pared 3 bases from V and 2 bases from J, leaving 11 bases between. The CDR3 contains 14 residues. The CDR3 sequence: CASSLDGVTYEQYF. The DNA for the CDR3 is TGTGCCAGCAGTTTGGACGGAGTTACCTACGAGCAGTACTTC.

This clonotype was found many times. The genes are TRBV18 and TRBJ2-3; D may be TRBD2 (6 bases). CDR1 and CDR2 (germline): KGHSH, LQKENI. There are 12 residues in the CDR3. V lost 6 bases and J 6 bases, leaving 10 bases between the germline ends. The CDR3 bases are TGTGCCAGCTCTTCAGGGAGGGATACGCAGTATTTT. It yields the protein CASSSGRDTQYF.

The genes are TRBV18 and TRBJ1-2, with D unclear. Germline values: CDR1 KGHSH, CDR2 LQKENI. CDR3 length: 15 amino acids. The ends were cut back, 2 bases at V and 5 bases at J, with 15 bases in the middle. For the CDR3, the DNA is TGTGCCAGCTCACCAGGGAGCCCCTGGGAATATGGCTACACCTTC. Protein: CASSPGSPWEYGYTF.

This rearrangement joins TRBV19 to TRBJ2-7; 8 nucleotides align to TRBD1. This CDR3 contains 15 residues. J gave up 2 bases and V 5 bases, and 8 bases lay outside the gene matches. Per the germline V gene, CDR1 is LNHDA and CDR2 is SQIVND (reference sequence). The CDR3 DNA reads TGTGCCAGTAGTGCCCCGCGACAGGGGACCTACGAGCAGTACTTC. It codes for CASSAPRQGTYEQYF.

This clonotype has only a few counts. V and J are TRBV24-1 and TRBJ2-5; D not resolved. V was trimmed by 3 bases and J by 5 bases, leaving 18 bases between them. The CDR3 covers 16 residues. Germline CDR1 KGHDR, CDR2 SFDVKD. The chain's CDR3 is CATSDQQGSFRETQYF. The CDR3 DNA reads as TGTGCCACCAGTGATCAACAAGGATCGTTTCGGGAGACCCAGTACTTC.

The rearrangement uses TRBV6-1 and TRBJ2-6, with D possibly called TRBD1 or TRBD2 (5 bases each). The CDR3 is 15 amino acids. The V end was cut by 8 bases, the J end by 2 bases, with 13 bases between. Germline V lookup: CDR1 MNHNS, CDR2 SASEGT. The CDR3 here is CASGGGGAGANVLTF. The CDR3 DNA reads TGTGCCAGCGGGGGTGGGGGAGCTGGGGCCAACGTCCTGACTTTC.

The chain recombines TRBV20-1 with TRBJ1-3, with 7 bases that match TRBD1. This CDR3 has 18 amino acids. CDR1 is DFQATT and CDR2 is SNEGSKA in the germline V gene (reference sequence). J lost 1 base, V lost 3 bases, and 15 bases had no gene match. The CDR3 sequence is CSASLGRTGLFSGNTIYF. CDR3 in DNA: TGCAGTGCTAGTTTGGGGAGGACAGGCCTCTTTTCTGGAAACACCATATATTTT.

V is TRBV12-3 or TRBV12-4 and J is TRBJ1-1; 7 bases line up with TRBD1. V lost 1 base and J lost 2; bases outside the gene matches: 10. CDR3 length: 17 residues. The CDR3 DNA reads TGTGCCAGCAGTTTAGGTGCAGGGGGAGGGCTAAACACTGAAGCTTTCTTT. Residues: CASSLGAGGGLNTEAFF.

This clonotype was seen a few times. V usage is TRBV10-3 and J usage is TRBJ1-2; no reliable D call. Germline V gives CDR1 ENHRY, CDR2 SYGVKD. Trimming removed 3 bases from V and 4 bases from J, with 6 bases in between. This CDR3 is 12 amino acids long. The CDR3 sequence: CAISERSYGYTF. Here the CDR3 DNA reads TGTGCCATCAGTGAAAGGAGCTATGGCTACACCTTC.

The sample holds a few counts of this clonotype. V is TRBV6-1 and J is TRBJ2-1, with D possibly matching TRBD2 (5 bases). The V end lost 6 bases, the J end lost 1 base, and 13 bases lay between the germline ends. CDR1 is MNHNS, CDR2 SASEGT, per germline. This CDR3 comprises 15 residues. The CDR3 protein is CASSRTESSYNEQFF. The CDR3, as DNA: TGTGCCAGCAGCCGGACTGAATCATCCTACAATGAGCAGTTCTTC.

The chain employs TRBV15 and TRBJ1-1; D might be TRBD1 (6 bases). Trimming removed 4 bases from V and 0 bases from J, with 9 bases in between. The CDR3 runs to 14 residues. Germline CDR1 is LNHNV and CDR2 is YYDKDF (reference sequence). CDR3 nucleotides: TGTGCCACCAGCAAACAGGGAATGAACACTGAAGCTTTCTTT. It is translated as CATSKQGMNTEAFF. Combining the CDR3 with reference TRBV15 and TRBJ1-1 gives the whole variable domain DAMVIQNPRYQVTQFGKPVTLSCSQTLNHNVMYWYQQKSSQAPKLLFHYYDKDFNNEADTPDNFQSRRPNTSFCFLDIRSPGLGDTAMYLCATSKQGMNTEAFFGQGTRLTVV.

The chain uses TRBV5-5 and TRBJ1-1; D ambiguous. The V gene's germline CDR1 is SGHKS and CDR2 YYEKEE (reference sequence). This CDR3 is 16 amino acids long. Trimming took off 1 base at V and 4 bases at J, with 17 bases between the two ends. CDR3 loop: CASSLYPTLLSTEAFF. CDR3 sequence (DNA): TGTGCCAGCAGCTTGTATCCGACCCTTTTGAGCACTGAAGCTTTCTTT.

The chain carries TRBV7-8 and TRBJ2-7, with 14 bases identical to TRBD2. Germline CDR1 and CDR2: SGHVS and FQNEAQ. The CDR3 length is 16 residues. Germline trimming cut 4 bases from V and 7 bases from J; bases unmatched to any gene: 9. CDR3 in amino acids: CASSYRLAGGLREQYF. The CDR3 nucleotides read TGTGCCAGCAGCTACCGACTAGCGGGAGGGCTAAGGGAGCAGTACTTC.

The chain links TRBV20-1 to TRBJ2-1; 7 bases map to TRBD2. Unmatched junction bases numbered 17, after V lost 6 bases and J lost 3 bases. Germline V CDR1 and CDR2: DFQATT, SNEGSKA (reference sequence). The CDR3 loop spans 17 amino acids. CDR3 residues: CSADSLPRTRVYNEQFF. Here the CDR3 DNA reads TGCAGTGCCGATTCGCTTCCTCGGACTAGAGTCTACAATGAGCAGTTCTTC.

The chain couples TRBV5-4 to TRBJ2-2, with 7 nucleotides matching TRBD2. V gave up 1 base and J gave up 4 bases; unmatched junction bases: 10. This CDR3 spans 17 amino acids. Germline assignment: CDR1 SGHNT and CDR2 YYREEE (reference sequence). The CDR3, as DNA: TGTGCCAGCAGCTTGATTCGCCAGCGGGGAGGCACCGGGGAGCTGTTTTTT. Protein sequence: CASSLIRQRGGTGELFF.

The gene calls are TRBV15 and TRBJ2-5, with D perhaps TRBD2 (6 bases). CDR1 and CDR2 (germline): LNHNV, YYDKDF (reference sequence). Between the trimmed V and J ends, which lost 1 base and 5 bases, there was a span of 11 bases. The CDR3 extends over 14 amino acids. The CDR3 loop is CATSRGDLGETQYF. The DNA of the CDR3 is TGTGCCACCAGCAGAGGGGACTTAGGGGAGACCCAGTACTTC.

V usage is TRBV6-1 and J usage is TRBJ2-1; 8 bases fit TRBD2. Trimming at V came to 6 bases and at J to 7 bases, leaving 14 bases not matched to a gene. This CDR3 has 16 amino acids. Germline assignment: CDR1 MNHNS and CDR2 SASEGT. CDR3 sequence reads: CASSPNSGTSLNEQFF. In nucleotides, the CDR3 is TGTGCCAGCAGCCCTAACAGCGGGACTAGTTTAAATGAGCAGTTCTTC.

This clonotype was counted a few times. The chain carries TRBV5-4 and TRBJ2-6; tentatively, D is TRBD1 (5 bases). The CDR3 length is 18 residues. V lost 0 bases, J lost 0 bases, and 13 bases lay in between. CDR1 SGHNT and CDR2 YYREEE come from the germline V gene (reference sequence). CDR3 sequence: CASSLAADSYSGANVLTF. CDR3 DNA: TGTGCCAGCAGCTTGGCAGCCGACAGTTACTCTGGGGCCAACGTCCTGACTTTC.